Sequencing of this TCR beta chain was carried out in a study of PD-1 blockade in classical Hodgkin lymphoma. Whole-study context: Once every 2 weeks, patients received intravenous nivolumab at 3 mg/kg. Whole-study results and caveats: When set against healthy donors, newly diagnosed patients were reported to show lower baseline TCR diversity.

Profiling relied on immunoSEQ multiplex PCR, and the TCRdb table lists in-frame clones only, not all of them. The sample includes roughly 8,000 clones, about 86% of them seen just once. Worth noting for this clone: Its antigen is unidentified.

Every patient experienced relapse after autologous stem cell transplantation, and brentuximab vedotin exposure varied. The sample was peripheral blood mononuclear cells (PBMCs), taken at baseline. The TCR originated in a human donor with classical Hodgkin lymphoma.

The CDR3 spells CASSLAGQGTYEQYF. The CDR3 nucleotides read TGTGCCAGCTCACTCGCCGGACAGGGGACCTACGAGCAGTACTTC. V gene TRBV18 combines with J gene TRBJ2-7, with 9 nucleotides matching TRBD1. CDR1 is KGHSH, CDR2 LQKENI, per germline. V trimming: 4 bases; J trimming: 2 bases; junction bases outside the gene matches: 6. This CDR3 is built from 15 residues.